One T cell receptor (beta chain) is described in this entry. Sequenced by immunoSEQ multiplex PCR; TCRdb stores in-frame clones only, minus some. The data show more than 40,000 clones, with approximately 90% seen just once and more than 0.6% held by the top ten. The sample originates from a study of T cell changes during pregnancy in multiple sclerosis. CDR3 length equals 10 residues. The V and J ends lost 8 bases and 13 bases, in that order; junction bases with no gene match: 4. The germline V gene encodes CDR1 MDHEN and CDR2 SYDVKM. The TCR sequence derives from a female donor with multiple sclerosis, enrolled in a pregnancy study. This rearrangement joins TRBV28 to TRBJ1-5, with 8 positions matching TRBD1. The sequencing used CD4+ T cells from peripheral blood mononuclear cells, collected in the first trimester of pregnancy. For the CDR3, the DNA is TGTGCCAGCGGACAGGGATATCAGCATTTT. Its protein product is CASGQGYQHF.